These 18 T cell receptor beta chains originate from one sample sequenced in a study of memory CD4+ T cells and cytomegalovirus serostatus. Generated by immunoSEQ multiplex PCR, the TCRdb table keeps only in-frame clones and is missing some. The sample yields 50,000 or so clones, around 85% seen once. Single viable CD3+CD4+CD8-CD45RO+ cells were sorted as the memory CD4+ T cells. Sequenced sample: memory CD4+ T cells from blood. All receptors come from an adult in good health and CMV-seronegative.

This chain uses TRBV28 with TRBJ1-2, with D maybe TRBD1 (6 bases). The V and J ends lost 5 bases and 1 base respectively, with 14 bases between them. The V gene's germline CDR1 is MDHEN and CDR2 SYDVKM. This CDR3 is 15 amino acids long. The CDR3: CASSLAGANNYGYTF. CDR3 sequence (DNA): TGTGCCAGCAGTCTGGCGGGGGCCAATAACTATGGCTACACCTTC.

The genes are TRBV28 and TRBJ2-3, with D possibly being TRBD1 or TRBD2 (6 bases each). This CDR3 is built from 16 residues. Trimming removed 5 bases at V and 4 bases at J, with 19 bases between. CDR1 MDHEN and CDR2 SYDVKM come from the germline V gene. DNA of the CDR3: TGTGCCAGCAGTCCATACGGAGGGGGTCAAGCAGATACGCAGTATTTT. The encoded protein is CASSPYGGGQADTQYF.

The rearrangement uses TRBV6-1 and TRBJ2-7; D possibly matches TRBD1 or TRBD2 (5 bases each). Trimming cost V 5 bases and J 11 bases, with 16 bases left between them. CDR3 length: 12 residues. Germline loops: CDR1 MNHNS, CDR2 SASEGT. CDR3 protein: CASSTSGRREYF. CDR3 coding DNA: TGTGCCAGCAGTACCTCGGGACGGCGGGAGTACTTC.

The rearrangement links TRBV4-1 to TRBJ1-3; D is undetermined. Per the germline V gene, CDR1 is MGHRA and CDR2 is YSYEKL. V was trimmed by 1 base and J by 0 bases, leaving 7 bases between them. This CDR3 spans 15 amino acids. CDR3 region: CASSQVVASGNTIYF. The CDR3 DNA is TGCGCCAGCAGCCAAGTGGTAGCCTCTGGAAACACCATATATTTT.

The genes are TRBV5-4 and TRBJ1-5, with D maybe TRBD1 (5 bases). The germline V gene has CDR1 SGHNT and CDR2 YYREEE (reference sequence). The CDR3 totals 16 residues. V was shortened by 0 bases and J by 2 bases, with 12 bases between the two germline ends. The CDR3 DNA follows: TGTGCCAGCAGCTTGGGAGGCAGGGAGGGCAATCAGCCCCAGCATTTT. Its translation: CASSLGGREGNQPQHF.

J is TRBJ2-5 and V is TRBV29-1; TRBD1 aligns across 10 bases. Trimming cost V 6 bases and J 4 bases; bases outside gene matches: 11. CDR1 and CDR2 from the germline V gene are SQVTM and ANQGSEA. CDR3 length equals 15 residues. CDR3 coding DNA: TGCAGCGTGACACTACCGACAGGGGGCAGAGAGACCCAGTACTTC. Protein sequence: CSVTLPTGGRETQYF.

The chain uses TRBV6-1 and TRBJ1-2, with TRBD1 matching over 9 bases. CDR3 size: 19 residues. CDR1 is MNHNS, CDR2 SASEGT, per germline. Germline trimming cut 4 bases from V and 7 bases from J; bases unmatched to any gene: 22. The CDR3 loop reads CASSGSGVVLRTGGSGYTF. The CDR3 nucleotides read TGTGCCAGCAGTGGATCGGGTGTAGTCCTTCGTACAGGGGGCAGTGGCTACACCTTC.

The chain couples TRBV30 to TRBJ2-3, with 10 positions matching TRBD2. Per the germline V gene, CDR1 is GTSNPN and CDR2 is SVGIG (reference sequence). This CDR3 contains 13 residues. The J segment lost 4 bases and the V segment lost 5 bases, leaving 3 bases of the junction unmatched. The CDR3 sequence is CAWQLAGSDTQYF. In DNA form, the CDR3 reads TGTGCCTGGCAACTAGCGGGATCAGATACGCAGTATTTT.

This chain links TRBV6-5 with TRBJ2-1; D is tentatively TRBD1 or TRBD2 (6 bases each). Germline V gene lookup returns CDR1 MNHEY and CDR2 SVGAGI. Trimming took 7 bases from V and 7 from J, leaving 14 bases between them. The CDR3 sequence is 13 residues long. CDR3 sequence reads: CASIKLGGNEQFF. CDR3 sequence (DNA): TGTGCCAGCATCAAACTAGGGGGGAATGAGCAGTTCTTC.

The chain combines TRBV28 with TRBJ2-7, with D uncertain. The germline CDR1 and CDR2 sequences are MDHEN and SYDVKM. The CDR3 length is 11 residues. V was clipped by 6 bases and J by 4 bases, with 7 bases between them. The CDR3 sequence is CASSSPYEQYF. DNA for the CDR3: TGTGCCAGCAGCAGCCCGTACGAGCAGTACTTC.

The genes are TRBV28 and TRBJ2-1; TRBD1 aligns across 10 bases. The CDR3 length is 15 residues. J lost 7 bases, V lost 8 bases, and 11 bases had no gene match. Germline V CDR1 and CDR2: MDHEN, SYDVKM. CDR3 residues: CASAWGTGVGNEQFF. CDR3 DNA sequence: TGTGCCAGCGCTTGGGGGACAGGGGTCGGTAATGAGCAGTTCTTC.

The chain combines TRBV5-1 with TRBJ2-3; TRBD1 might be the D (5 bases). With 2 bases removed from V and 3 bases from J, the gap between germline ends came to 13 bases. The CDR3 is 15 amino acids. Germline V gene lookup returns CDR1 SGHRS and CDR2 YFSETQ. CDR3 protein: CASSLISGNTDTQYF. The CDR3 nucleotides read TGCGCCAGCAGCTTAATATCAGGGAATACAGATACGCAGTATTTT.

This clone was seen a handful of times. The chain links TRBV4-2 to TRBJ1-3, with a tentative D call TRBD1 (5 bases). The V gene's germline CDR1 is LGHNA and CDR2 YNFKEQ. The germline V and J ends were trimmed by 4 bases and 3 bases, with 22 bases remaining between them. CDR3 size: 18 residues. Written as DNA, the CDR3 is TGTGCCAGCAGCCCAAGGAGTAGTCCGGGGGGAGGTGGAAACACCATATATTTT. Translation gives CASSPRSSPGGGGNTIYF.

The CDR3 DNA sequence: TGTGCCAGTAGTGACCCCCAGGGAAACTATGGCTACACCTTC. Amino acids: CASSDPQGNYGYTF. The rearrangement uses TRBV19 and TRBJ1-2; D is possibly TRBD1 (5 bases). Germline V gene sequence: CDR1 LNHDA, CDR2 SQIVND (reference sequence). Deletions cut 5 bases from V and 2 bases from J, with 12 bases between. The length of the CDR3 is 14 residues.

The chain uses TRBV30 and TRBJ1-2; the D is unclear. The CDR3 extends over 11 amino acids. Trimming stripped 3 bases from V and 8 bases from J, with 10 bases between. Germline values: CDR1 GTSNPN, CDR2 SVGIG (reference sequence). The CDR3 DNA reads TGTGCCTGGAGCAACCGGGTCGGCTACACCTTC. Protein sequence: CAWSNRVGYTF. The variable domain in full, completed from reference TRBV30 and TRBJ1-2, reads SQTIHQWPATLVQPVGSPLSLECTVEGTSNPNLYWYRQAAGRGLQLLFYSVGIGQISSEVPQNLSASRPQDRQFILSSKKLLLSDSGFYLCAWSNRVGYTFGSGTRLTVV.

J is TRBJ2-2 and V is TRBV6-1, with 9 bases fitting TRBD1. The germline V gene has CDR1 MNHNS and CDR2 SASEGT. The V segment lost 5 bases and the J segment 3 bases; nucleotides outside the gene matches: 4. The CDR3 has 15 amino acids. CDR3 sequence reads: CASSRTGVHTGELFF. The CDR3 coding sequence is TGTGCCAGCAGTAGGACAGGGGTCCACACCGGGGAGCTGTTTTTT.

Notes on this clone: At one boundary the junction diverges from the germline segment, which might be a read error. This chain links TRBV5-1 with TRBJ2-1, with 10 nucleotides matching TRBD2. Germline values: CDR1 SGHRS, CDR2 YFSETQ. CDR3 length: 13 amino acids. This CDR3 is CASSLQKAGGPVF. The CDR3 DNA reads TGCGCCAGCAGCTTACAAAAAGCGGGAGGGCCAGTCTTC.

This rearrangement joins TRBV6-1 to TRBJ2-3; TRBD1 matches at 9 bases. The CDR3 sequence is 17 residues long. The germline CDR1 and CDR2 sequences are MNHNS and SASEGT. V trimming: 4 bases; J trimming: 3 bases; junction bases outside the gene matches: 11. The CDR3 DNA reads TGTGCCAGCAGTGTCAATCCCGGGACAGGGACGACAGATACGCAGTATTTT. This sequence encodes CASSVNPGTGTTDTQYF.